One and the same sample provided the 23 T cell receptor beta chains below, sequenced in a study of long-term antiretroviral therapy in people with HIV. Survey-level immunoSEQ v3.0 assays were run. Data came from immunoSEQ multiplex PCR; TCRdb stores just in-frame clones and leaves some out. The data contain some 16,000 clones, 70% to 90% of them singletons. This specimen was unsorted PBMCs, taken 0.5 years after starting antiretroviral therapy. These TCRs come from a woman between 40 and 55 years old with HIV.

The V call is TRBV15, the J call TRBJ2-5; D possibly corresponds to TRBD2 (6 bases). The V end was cut by 3 bases, the J end by 1 base, with 18 bases between. Germline assignment: CDR1 LNHNV and CDR2 YYDKDF (reference sequence). This CDR3 region has 17 residues. The CDR3 DNA follows: TGTGCCACCAGCAGGGGTTTAGGGGACTTCCTCCAAGAGACCCAGTACTTC. Protein product: CATSRGLGDFLQETQYF.

The chain recombines TRBV7-2 with TRBJ1-5, with D uncertain. The CDR3 totals 16 residues. Germline-derived CDR1 and CDR2 are SGHTA and FQGNSA. Trimming pared 3 bases from V and 0 bases from J, leaving 12 bases between. The DNA of the CDR3 is TGTGCCAGCAGCTTTCCACTGGGCAGTAGCAATCAGCCCCAGCATTTT. It translates to CASSFPLGSSNQPQHF.

This clone was counted a single time. The gene calls are TRBV2 and TRBJ1-1, with D perhaps TRBD1 (6 bases). Germline CDR1 reads SNHLY; CDR2 reads FYNNEI. CDR3 length: 14 amino acids. Between the trimmed V and J ends, which lost 3 bases and 4 bases, there was a span of 12 bases. DNA of the CDR3: TGTGCCAGCAGTGACAGGGGTTTTGGCACTGAAGCTTTCTTT. Translated, it gives CASSDRGFGTEAFF.

This CDR3 reads CASSLGVSGELFF. In nucleotides, the CDR3 is TGCGCCAGCAGCTTGGGGGTATCCGGGGAGCTGTTTTTT. J is TRBJ2-2 and V is TRBV5-1; no firm D call. Per germline, CDR1 SGHRS and CDR2 YFSETQ. V lost 0 bases to trimming and J lost 6 bases, with 6 bases between them. The CDR3 consists of 13 residues.

V is TRBV19 and J is TRBJ2-1; D is ambiguous. Per the germline V gene, CDR1 is LNHDA and CDR2 is SQIVND (reference sequence). This CDR3 comprises 13 residues. V lost 2 bases to trimming and J lost 3 bases, with 5 bases between them. The CDR3 region has the DNA TGTGCCAGTAGTATAAATGACTACAATGAGCAGTTCTTC. Amino acid sequence: CASSINDYNEQFF.

The chain combines TRBV29-1 with TRBJ2-3, with TRBD1 matching 9 bases. The CDR3 has 15 residues. The germline gives CDR1 SQVTM, CDR2 ANQGSEA. Unmatched junction bases numbered 4, after V lost 3 bases and J lost 0 bases. CDR3 DNA sequence: TGCAGCGTTGATGGGACAGGGCTTAGCACAGATACGCAGTATTTT. Amino acids: CSVDGTGLSTDTQYF.

This clone was seen a handful of times. The genes are TRBV27 and TRBJ2-2; D gene ambiguous. The CDR3 length is 15 residues. The germline gives CDR1 MNHEY, CDR2 SMNVEV (reference sequence). The V gene lost 2 bases and the J gene lost 0 bases, with 7 bases spanning the gap. Here the CDR3 DNA reads TGTGCCAGCAGTTTAGTCGGGCCGAACACCGGGGAGCTGTTTTTT. Translating it yields CASSLVGPNTGELFF.

This clone was seen a single time. CDR3 nucleotide sequence: TGTGCCAGCAGCATTCAGACAGGGTGGCATGGCTACACCTTC. This codes for CASSIQTGWHGYTF. The J gene is TRBJ1-2, the V gene TRBV5-6; 7 bases are a match to TRBD1. V dropped 4 bases and J dropped 6; count of bases not matched to a gene: 9. Germline lookup yields CDR1 SGHDT and CDR2 YYEEEE. CDR3 length equals 14 residues. Filled out from reference TRBV5-6 and TRBJ1-2, the complete variable domain reads DAGVTQSPTHLIKTRGQQVTLRCSPKSGHDTVSWYQQALGQGPQFIFQYYEEEERQRGNFPDRFSGHQFPNYSSELNVNALLLGDSALYLCASSIQTGWHGYTFGSGTRLTVV.

V gene TRBV5-6 combines with J gene TRBJ2-7; TRBD2 might be the D (6 bases). V gave up 1 base and J gave up 4 bases, with 18 bases separating them. Germline loops: CDR1 SGHDT, CDR2 YYEEEE. This CDR3 region has 16 residues. CDR3 region: CASSLWRDRGTYEQYF. The DNA for the CDR3 is TGTGCCAGCAGCTTGTGGCGGGACCGGGGGACTTACGAGCAGTACTTC.

This chain links TRBV6-6 with TRBJ2-4; TRBD1 agrees at 8 bases. Germline V CDR1 and CDR2: MNHNY, SVGAGI (reference sequence). CDR3 length equals 15 residues. V lost 5 bases, J lost 9 bases, and 12 bases stayed unmatched. The chain's CDR3 is CASSLPDRASSIQYF. In DNA form, the CDR3 reads TGTGCCAGCAGTCTCCCGGACAGGGCATCGAGCATTCAGTACTTC.

J is TRBJ1-1 and V is TRBV5-6; 10 bases match TRBD1. With 0 bases clipped from V and 0 bases from J, the junction kept 11 bases outside the gene matches. Germline CDR1 and CDR2: SGHDT and YYEEEE. There are 19 residues in the CDR3. The CDR3 spells CASSLVVSGQGGVNTEAFF. CDR3 nucleotides: TGTGCCAGCAGCTTGGTAGTTTCAGGACAGGGGGGAGTGAACACTGAAGCTTTCTTT. The full variable domain, with the rest looked up from reference TRBV5-6 and TRBJ1-1, is DAGVTQSPTHLIKTRGQQVTLRCSPKSGHDTVSWYQQALGQGPQFIFQYYEEEERQRGNFPDRFSGHQFPNYSSELNVNALLLGDSALYLCASSLVVSGQGGVNTEAFFGQGTRLTVV.

The rearrangement joins TRBV19 to TRBJ2-5; possibly TRBD1 for D (6 bases). Looked up from germline, CDR1 is LNHDA and CDR2 is SQIVND (reference sequence). V was pared by 4 bases and J by 5 bases, with 20 bases between. This CDR3 region has 16 residues. In DNA form, the CDR3 reads TGTGCCAGTAGTACTCAGGGGTATCGCGTCCGGGAGACCCAGTACTTC. Protein: CASSTQGYRVRETQYF.

This clone appeared a few times. The chain joins TRBV19 to TRBJ1-4; maybe TRBD1 (5 bases). Trimming cost V 5 bases and J 8 bases, with 21 bases left between them. Germline CDR1 is LNHDA and CDR2 is SQIVND (reference sequence). This CDR3 has 16 residues. The CDR3 reads CASSPTFGATKEKLFF. In nucleotides, the CDR3 is TGTGCCAGTAGTCCTACCTTTGGGGCTACCAAGGAAAAACTGTTTTTT.

This sequence joins TRBV9 and TRBJ2-2; 9 positions agree with TRBD1. The CDR3 has 16 residues. Germline values: CDR1 SGDLS, CDR2 YYNGEE. The junction had 2 bases not matched to a gene; V was cut back by 2 bases and J by 0 bases. CDR3 coding DNA: TGTGCCAGCAGCGTTTACAGGGGGCCGAACACCGGGGAGCTGTTTTTT. Protein product: CASSVYRGPNTGELFF.

This chain joins TRBV7-9 and TRBJ1-1; D is ambiguous. The CDR3 has 12 residues. V lost 4 bases to trimming and J lost 5 bases, with 8 bases between them. Germline V lookup: CDR1 SEHNR, CDR2 FQNEAQ (reference sequence). CDR3 bases: TGTGCCAGCAGCTATACAAAAACTGAAGCTTTCTTT. It yields the protein CASSYTKTEAFF.

The V gene is TRBV30, the J gene TRBJ1-3; D is undetermined. The CDR3 is 11 residues long. From germline, CDR1 is GTSNPN and CDR2 SVGIG (reference sequence). The V end lost 0 bases, the J end lost 4 bases, and 1 base lay between the germline ends. The CDR3: CAWSVGNTIYF. The CDR3 DNA sequence: TGTGCCTGGAGTGTCGGAAACACCATATATTTT.

This clone was detected a few times. V gene TRBV18 combines with J gene TRBJ1-2, with D tentatively TRBD1 (6 bases). Between the trimmed V and J ends, which lost 4 bases and 8 bases, there was a span of 17 bases. Looked up from germline, CDR1 is KGHSH and CDR2 is LQKENI. The CDR3 extends over 14 amino acids. The CDR3 region is CASSQNRDPSGYTF. CDR3 coding DNA: TGTGCCAGCTCACAAAACAGGGATCCTTCCGGCTACACCTTC. Filled out from reference TRBV18 and TRBJ1-2, the complete variable domain reads NAGVMQNPRHLVRRRGQEARLRCSPMKGHSHVYWYRQLPEEGLKFMVYLQKENIIDESGMPKERFSAEFPKEGPSILRIQQVVRGDSAAYFCASSQNRDPSGYTFGSGTRLTVV.

The V and J genes are TRBV6-1 and TRBJ2-7, with D possibly TRBD2 on 6 matching bases. The V end lost 3 bases, the J end lost 2 bases, and 14 bases lay between the germline ends. Germline V gene data show CDR1 as MNHNS and CDR2 as SASEGT. The CDR3 runs 15 residues. CDR3 amino acids: CASSEGPGGTYEQYF. CDR3 in DNA: TGTGCCAGCAGTGAGGGACCCGGCGGGACCTACGAGCAGTACTTC.

This sequence joins TRBV9 and TRBJ2-7; D call uncertain. V was pared by 0 bases and J by 4 bases, with 8 bases between. The CDR3 is made up of 13 amino acids. Germline assignment: CDR1 SGDLS and CDR2 YYNGEE. Here the CDR3 DNA reads TGTGCCAGCAGCGTAGGGGAATCGTACGAGCAGTACTTC. As protein: CASSVGESYEQYF. Together with reference TRBV9 and TRBJ2-7, the CDR3 gives the full variable domain: DSGVTQTPKHLITATGQRVTLRCSPRSGDLSVYWYQQSLDQGLQFLIQYYNGEERAKGNILERFSAQQFPDLHSELNLSSLELGDSALYFCASSVGESYEQYFGPGTRLTVT.

This chain connects TRBV27 to TRBJ2-5, with D hard to call. The germline CDR1 and CDR2 sequences are MNHEY and SMNVEV (reference sequence). The CDR3 contains 13 residues. The V end was cut by 1 base, the J end by 5 bases, with 8 bases between. DNA of the CDR3: TGTGCCAGCAGTTTATATGGTACGGAGACCCAGTACTTC. This codes for CASSLYGTETQYF.

This chain uses TRBV27 with TRBJ2-1; no reliable D call. CDR1 and CDR2 (germline): MNHEY, SMNVEV (reference sequence). The length of the CDR3 is 12 residues. V was shortened by 3 bases and J by 0 bases, with 0 bases between the two germline ends. Written as DNA, the CDR3 is TGTGCCAGCAGTTTCTCCTACAATGAGCAGTTCTTC. Its protein is CASSFSYNEQFF.

In this sample, this clone turned up a few times. This chain joins TRBV4-1 and TRBJ2-1; 7 bases match TRBD2. The CDR3 covers 15 residues. The trim removed 2 bases at V and 8 bases at J, leaving 9 bases unmatched. Germline V lookup: CDR1 MGHRA, CDR2 YSYEKL. This CDR3 is CASSQTGTNRYEQFF. The CDR3 DNA sequence: TGCGCCAGCAGCCAAACCGGGACTAATCGCTATGAGCAGTTCTTC.

The chain combines TRBV7-2 with TRBJ2-7; D is uncertain. The CDR3 spans 11 residues. V was pared by 1 base and J by 3 bases, with 1 base between. Germline V gives CDR1 SGHTA, CDR2 FQGNSA. The CDR3 region has the DNA TGTGCCAGCAGCTTAGTCTACGAGCAGTACTTC. This gives the protein CASSLVYEQYF.